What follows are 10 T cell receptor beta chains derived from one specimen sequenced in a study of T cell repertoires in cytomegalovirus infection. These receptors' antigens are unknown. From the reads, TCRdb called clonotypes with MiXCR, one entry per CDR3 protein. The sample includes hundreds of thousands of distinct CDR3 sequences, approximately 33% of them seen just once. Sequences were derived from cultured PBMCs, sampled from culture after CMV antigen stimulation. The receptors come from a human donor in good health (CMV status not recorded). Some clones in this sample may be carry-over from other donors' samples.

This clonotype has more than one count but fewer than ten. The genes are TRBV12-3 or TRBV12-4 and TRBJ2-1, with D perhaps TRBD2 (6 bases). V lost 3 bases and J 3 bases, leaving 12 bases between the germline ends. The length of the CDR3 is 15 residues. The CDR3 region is CASSFRGIVYNEQFF. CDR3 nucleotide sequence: TGTGCCAGCAGTTTTCGGGGGATCGTCTACAATGAGCAGTTCTTC.

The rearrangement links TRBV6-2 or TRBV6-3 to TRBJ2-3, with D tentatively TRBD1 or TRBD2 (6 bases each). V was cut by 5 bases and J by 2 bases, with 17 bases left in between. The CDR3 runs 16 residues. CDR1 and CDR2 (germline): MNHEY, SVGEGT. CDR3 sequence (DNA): TGTGCCAGCAGTGGTCGGGGGCTAGCACTCACAGATACGCAGTATTTT. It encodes CASSGRGLALTDTQYF.

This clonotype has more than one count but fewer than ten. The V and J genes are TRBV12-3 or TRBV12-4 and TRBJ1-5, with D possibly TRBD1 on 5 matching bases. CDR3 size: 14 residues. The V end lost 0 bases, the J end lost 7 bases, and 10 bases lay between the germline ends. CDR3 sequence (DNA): TGTGCCAGCAGTTTAGCGTCCCAGGGACAGCCCCAGCATTTT. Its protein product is CASSLASQGQPQHF.

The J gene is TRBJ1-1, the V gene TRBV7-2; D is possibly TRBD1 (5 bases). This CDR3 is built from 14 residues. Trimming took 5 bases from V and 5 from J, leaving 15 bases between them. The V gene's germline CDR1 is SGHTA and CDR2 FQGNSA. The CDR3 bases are TGTGCCAGCAGCCCCGGTGGGGGGAGAACTGAAGCTTTCTTT. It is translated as CASSPGGGRTEAFF.

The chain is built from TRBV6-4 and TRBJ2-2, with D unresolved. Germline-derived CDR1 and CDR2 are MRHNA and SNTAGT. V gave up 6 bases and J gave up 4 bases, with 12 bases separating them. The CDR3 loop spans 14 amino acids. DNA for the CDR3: TGTGCCAGCAGCAGTAGCCGGTTCACCGGGGAGCTGTTTTTT. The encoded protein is CASSSSRFTGELFF.

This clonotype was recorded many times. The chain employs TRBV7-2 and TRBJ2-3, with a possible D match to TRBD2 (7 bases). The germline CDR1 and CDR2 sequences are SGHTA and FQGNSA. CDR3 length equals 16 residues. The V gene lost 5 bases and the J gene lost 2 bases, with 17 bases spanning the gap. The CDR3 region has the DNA TGTGCCAGCAGCCCGCTCGGGCGGGGGCCCACAGATACGCAGTATTTT. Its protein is CASSPLGRGPTDTQYF.

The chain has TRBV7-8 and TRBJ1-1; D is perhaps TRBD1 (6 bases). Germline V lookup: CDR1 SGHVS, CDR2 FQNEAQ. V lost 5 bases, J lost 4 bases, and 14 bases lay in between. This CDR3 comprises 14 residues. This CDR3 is CASSISGGATEAFF. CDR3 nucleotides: TGTGCCAGCAGCATTTCCGGGGGGGCCACTGAAGCTTTCTTT. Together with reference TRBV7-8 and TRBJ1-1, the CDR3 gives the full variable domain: GAGVSQSPRYKVAKRGQDVALRCDPISGHVSLFWYQQALGQGPEFLTYFQNEAQLDKSGLPSDRFFAERPEGSVSTLKIQRTQQEDSAVYLCASSISGGATEAFFGQGTRLTVV.

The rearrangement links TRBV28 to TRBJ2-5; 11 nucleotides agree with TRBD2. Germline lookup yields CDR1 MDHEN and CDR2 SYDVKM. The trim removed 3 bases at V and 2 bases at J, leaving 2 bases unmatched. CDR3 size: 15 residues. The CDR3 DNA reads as TGTGCCAGCAGTTTTAGCGGGGGGGGTCAAGAGACCCAGTACTTC. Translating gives CASSFSGGGQETQYF.

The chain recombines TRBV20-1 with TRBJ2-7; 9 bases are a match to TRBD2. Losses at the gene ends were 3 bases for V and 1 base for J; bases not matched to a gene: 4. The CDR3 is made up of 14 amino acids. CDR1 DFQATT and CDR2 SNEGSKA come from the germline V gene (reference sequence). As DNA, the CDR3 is TGCAGTGCTAGTCCTAGCGGGGATTCCTACGAGCAGTACTTC. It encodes CSASPSGDSYEQYF.

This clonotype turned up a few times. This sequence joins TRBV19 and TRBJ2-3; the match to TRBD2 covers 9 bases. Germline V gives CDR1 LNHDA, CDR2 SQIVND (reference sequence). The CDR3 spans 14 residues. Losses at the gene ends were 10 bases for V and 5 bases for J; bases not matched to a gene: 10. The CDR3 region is CATAGGFVRDTQYF. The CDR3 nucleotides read TGTGCCACCGCGGGAGGGTTTGTGAGAGATACGCAGTATTTT.